Shown below are 32 T cell receptor beta chains from a single sample sequenced in a study of T cell repertoires in cytomegalovirus infection. A single record per CDR3 protein comes from TCRdb applying MiXCR to the reads. The repertoire holds about 770,000 distinct CDR3 sequences, with roughly 28% as singletons. What these receptors recognize is not known. This specimen consisted of cultured CD8+ T cells from PBMCs, obtained from culture after CMV antigen stimulation. All receptors derive from a human donor in good health (CMV status not recorded). Some clones in this sample may be carry-over from other donors' samples.

This clonotype has just a few counts. This rearrangement joins TRBV12-5 to TRBJ1-1, with TRBD1 as a possible D gene (5 bases). The CDR3 extends over 15 amino acids. Germline lookup yields CDR1 LGHNT and CDR2 FRNRAP. Trimming stripped 1 base from V and 4 bases from J, with 13 bases between. The DNA of the CDR3 is TGTGCTAGTGGTTTGGAGGGGTTCCCGGTCACTGAAGCTTTCTTT. Its protein is CASGLEGFPVTEAFF.

The rearrangement links TRBV7-9 to TRBJ2-1; TRBD1 matches 10 bases. The V gene's germline CDR1 is SEHNR and CDR2 FQNEAQ (reference sequence). This CDR3 has 16 residues. V shed 1 base, J shed 4 bases, and the junction held 4 bases outside the gene matches. The CDR3: CASSLGQGAIYNEQFF. Here the CDR3 DNA reads TGTGCCAGCAGCTTAGGACAGGGGGCGATTTACAATGAGCAGTTCTTC. Using reference TRBV7-9 and TRBJ2-1 for the parts outside the CDR3, the full variable domain is DTGVSQNPRHKITKRGQNVTFRCDPISEHNRLYWYRQTLGQGPEFLTYFQNEAQLEKSRLLSDRFSAERPKGSFSTLEIQRTEQGDSAMYLCASSLGQGAIYNEQFFGPGTRLTVL.

Points on this clonotype: A much larger clone is a single base away; this may be a read error. The CDR3 DNA sequence: TGTGTCAGCAGCTTAGATTCGCAGCTAACATATGGCTACACCTTC. The encoded protein is CVSSLDSQLTYGYTF. V is TRBV7-8 and J is TRBJ1-2; D uncertain. Germline CDR1 is SGHVS and CDR2 is FQNEAQ. The CDR3 covers 15 residues.

The rearrangement joins TRBV29-1 to TRBJ2-1; no clear D gene. The CDR3 sequence is 11 residues long. V was pared by 4 bases and J by 9 bases, with 10 bases between. The V gene's germline CDR1 is SQVTM and CDR2 ANQGSEA. The CDR3 loop is CSVGAPAEQFF. For the CDR3, the DNA is TGCAGCGTTGGGGCCCCCGCTGAGCAGTTCTTC.

This clonotype appeared many times. The rearrangement uses TRBV6-5 and TRBJ1-1, with D perhaps matching TRBD1 (5 bases). The V gene's germline CDR1 is MNHEY and CDR2 SVGAGI. V lost 4 bases to trimming and J lost 0 bases, with 9 bases between them. The CDR3 contains 14 residues. The DNA for the CDR3 is TGTGCCAGCAGTTCAGGGATTCTGAACACTGAAGCTTTCTTT. It is translated as CASSSGILNTEAFF.

This clonotype showed up just a few times. The rearrangement joins TRBV4-1 to TRBJ1-5; D may be TRBD1 (5 bases). The CDR3 is made up of 17 amino acids. In germline, CDR1 is MGHRA, CDR2 YSYEKL. V gave up 0 bases and J gave up 5 bases, with 17 bases separating them. CDR3 coding DNA: TGCGCCAGCAGCCAAGACCCGGGACCCAACCCATATCAGCCCCAGCATTTT. As protein: CASSQDPGPNPYQPQHF.

This clonotype was detected a few times. J is TRBJ2-5 and V is TRBV10-2; maybe TRBD2 (5 bases). There are 13 residues in the CDR3. The V gene's germline CDR1 is WSHSY and CDR2 SAAADI. V was cut by 8 bases and J by 5 bases, with 15 bases left in between. The CDR3 spells CASAEWELETQYF. CDR3 coding DNA: TGCGCCAGCGCCGAATGGGAGCTTGAGACCCAGTACTTC.

This clonotype was observed a few times. V and J are TRBV7-8 and TRBJ2-1; D is perhaps TRBD2 (5 bases). This CDR3 contains 15 residues. Per the germline V gene, CDR1 is SGHVS and CDR2 is FQNEAQ. Trimming took off 5 bases at V and 2 bases at J, with 13 bases between the two ends. The chain's CDR3 is CASSPPRVTYNEQFF. In DNA form, the CDR3 reads TGTGCCAGCAGCCCCCCGCGGGTCACCTACAATGAGCAGTTCTTC.

The chain employs TRBV7-2 and TRBJ2-5; a weak D match, TRBD2 (6 bases). The V and J ends lost 4 bases and 3 bases respectively, with 21 bases between them. Germline CDR1 is SGHTA and CDR2 is FQGNSA. The CDR3 has 17 amino acids. The CDR3 DNA reads TGTGCCAGCAGCTGGAGGACTATCCAGGAAACGAAAGAGACCCAGTACTTC. It translates to CASSWRTIQETKETQYF.

The chain links TRBV28 to TRBJ1-2, with D possibly TRBD1 on 5 matching bases. This CDR3 is 14 amino acids long. The V end was cut by 5 bases, the J end by 5 bases, with 15 bases between. CDR1 is MDHEN and CDR2 is SYDVKM in the germline V gene. CDR3 sequence reads: CASSPGLGQYGYTF. Written as DNA, the CDR3 is TGTGCCAGCAGTCCGGGACTAGGGCAGTATGGCTACACCTTC.

This clonotype has ten or more counts. The chain joins TRBV7-6 to TRBJ2-1; a possible D gene is TRBD2 (6 bases). Germline V gene data show CDR1 as SGHVS and CDR2 as FNYEAQ. Trimming cost V 1 base and J 3 bases, with 16 bases left between them. The CDR3 sequence is 17 residues long. CDR3 region: CASSLELAGKIYNEQFF. CDR3 DNA sequence: TGTGCCAGCAGCTTAGAGTTGGCGGGGAAGATCTACAATGAGCAGTTCTTC.

This clonotype has a count of ten or more. The V call is TRBV6-6, the J call TRBJ1-5, with TRBD1 matching 11 bases. CDR3 length equals 14 residues. From germline, CDR1 is MNHNY and CDR2 SVGAGI (reference sequence). Germline trimming cut 6 bases from V and 6 bases from J; bases unmatched to any gene: 4. The CDR3 region is CASSWGTGGQPQHF. As DNA, the CDR3 is TGTGCCAGCAGCTGGGGGACAGGGGGTCAGCCCCAGCATTTT.

This clonotype has just a few counts. The rearrangement links TRBV5-4 to TRBJ1-1; D is unclear. In germline, CDR1 is SGHNT, CDR2 YYREEE (reference sequence). Deletions cut 4 bases from V and 3 bases from J, with 13 bases between. The CDR3 is 14 amino acids. This chain's CDR3 is CASSVRIGDTEAFF. CDR3 sequence (DNA): TGTGCCAGCAGCGTCAGGATCGGGGACACTGAAGCTTTCTTT.

The CDR3 sequence is CASSAFPRDRPPGYTF. For the CDR3, the DNA is TGTGCCAGCAGCGCCTTCCCCCGGGACAGACCGCCTGGCTACACCTTC. The V call is TRBV7-9, the J call TRBJ1-2; the match to TRBD1 covers 7 bases. Germline CDR1 and CDR2: SEHNR and FQNEAQ (reference sequence). The CDR3 has 16 amino acids. V lost 5 bases to trimming and J lost 7 bases; unmatched junction nucleotides: 16. Based on the CDR3 plus reference TRBV7-9 and TRBJ1-2, the full variable domain is DTGVSQNPRHKITKRGQNVTFRCDPISEHNRLYWYRQTLGQGPEFLTYFQNEAQLEKSRLLSDRFSAERPKGSFSTLEIQRTEQGDSAMYLCASSAFPRDRPPGYTFGSGTRLTVV.

This clonotype was counted ten times or more. The chain uses TRBV7-6 and TRBJ1-5; D not certain. The CDR3 totals 15 residues. Germline loops: CDR1 SGHVS, CDR2 FNYEAQ. Trimming removed 1 base from V and 2 bases from J, with 9 bases in between. CDR3 DNA: TGTGCCAGCAGCTTAGAATCGAGGGGCAATCAGCCCCAGCATTTT. Amino acids: CASSLESRGNQPQHF.

V is TRBV12-3 or TRBV12-4 and J is TRBJ2-3, with 9 bases that match TRBD2. Trimming took 5 bases from V and 4 from J; bases not matched to a gene: 10. The CDR3 is made up of 16 amino acids. Here the CDR3 reads CASSSSERGAADTQYF. CDR3 coding DNA: TGTGCCAGCAGTAGTTCCGAGCGGGGGGCCGCAGATACGCAGTATTTT.

The chain recombines TRBV19 with TRBJ1-1; TRBD1 matches at 9 bases. This CDR3 is 14 amino acids long. Germline V CDR1 and CDR2: LNHDA, SQIVND (reference sequence). The ends lost 6 bases at V and 4 bases at J; junction bases unmatched: 6. The chain's CDR3 is CASRTGTGLTEAFF. In DNA form, the CDR3 reads TGTGCCAGTAGGACCGGGACAGGGCTCACTGAAGCTTTCTTT. Full variable domain (remainder filled in from reference TRBV19 and TRBJ1-1): DGGITQSPKYLFRKEGQNVTLSCEQNLNHDAMYWYRQDPGQGLRLIYYSQIVNDFQKGDIAEGYSVSREKKESFPLTVTSAQKNPTAFYLCASRTGTGLTEAFFGQGTRLTVV.

The chain couples TRBV6-2 or TRBV6-3 to TRBJ1-2; 7 nucleotides match TRBD1. The germline CDR1 and CDR2 sequences are MNHEY and SVGEGT. The junction had 11 bases not matched to a gene; V was cut back by 6 bases and J by 4 bases. The CDR3 sequence is 15 residues long. The CDR3 region is CASRVRDSAAYGYTF. CDR3 in DNA: TGTGCCAGCAGGGTCCGGGACAGTGCTGCCTATGGCTACACCTTC.

The V call is TRBV7-8, the J call TRBJ2-7; 11 positions match TRBD2. The J segment lost 5 bases and the V segment lost 4 bases, leaving 4 bases of the junction unmatched. The CDR3 totals 14 residues. From germline, CDR1 is SGHVS and CDR2 FQNEAQ. The chain's CDR3 is CASSYTSGRDEQYV. CDR3 coding DNA: TGTGCCAGCAGCTATACTAGCGGGAGAGACGAGCAGTACGTC.

The V gene is TRBV7-2, the J gene TRBJ2-3; 7 nucleotides agree with TRBD2. Trimming removed 0 bases from V and 5 bases from J; junction bases left unmatched: 14. The CDR3 sequence is 18 residues long. Germline V gene lookup returns CDR1 SGHTA and CDR2 FQGNSA. CDR3 DNA: TGTGCCAGCAGCTTAGCGGGAGCGGGGTGGGAATTTGAAGATACGCAGTATTTT. Amino acids: CASSLAGAGWEFEDTQYF.

The V call is TRBV4-1, the J call TRBJ2-7, with D possibly being TRBD1 (6 bases). CDR1 and CDR2 from the germline V gene are MGHRA and YSYEKL. This CDR3 spans 14 amino acids. The germline V and J ends were trimmed by 0 bases and 5 bases, with 11 bases remaining between them. CDR3 amino acids: CASSQDLSGDEQYF. The CDR3 DNA reads as TGCGCCAGCAGCCAAGATCTGTCAGGGGACGAGCAGTACTTC.

This chain uses TRBV10-1 with TRBJ1-1; no definite D call. CDR1 is WNHNN and CDR2 is SYGVQD in the germline V gene (reference sequence). The CDR3 consists of 13 residues. Trimming removed 2 bases from V and 5 bases from J, with 9 bases in between. For the CDR3, the DNA is TGCGCCAGCAGTGAGGGAGTCGCGACTGAAGCTTTCTTT. Encoded protein: CASSEGVATEAFF.

In this sample, this clonotype turned up a few times. The chain employs TRBV27 and TRBJ2-1; 8 bases fit TRBD2. CDR3 length: 16 residues. In germline, CDR1 is MNHEY, CDR2 SMNVEV (reference sequence). With 5 bases clipped from V and 2 bases from J, the junction kept 8 bases outside the gene matches. CDR3 in amino acids: CASSPLAGTAYNEQFF. CDR3 sequence (DNA): TGTGCCAGCAGTCCGTTAGCGGGGACGGCCTACAATGAGCAGTTCTTC.

Remarks on this clonotype: With a much larger clone just one base away, this may be a read error. The chain employs TRBV6-6 and TRBJ2-3; D not resolved. Trimming cost V 6 bases and J 11 bases, with 24 bases left between them. Germline-derived CDR1 and CDR2 are MNHNY and SVGAGI (reference sequence). The CDR3 is 15 amino acids. CDR3 loop: CASSGIRVLEVEQYF. Here the CDR3 DNA reads TGTGCCAGCAGCGGTATACGAGTTTTGGAAGTGGAGCAGTATTTT.

This chain links TRBV11-1 with TRBJ2-6, with 9 bases identical to TRBD1. Trimming cost V 4 bases and J 4 bases; bases outside gene matches: 8. The length of the CDR3 is 17 residues. CDR1 and CDR2 from the germline V gene are SGHAT and FQDESV (reference sequence). This CDR3 reads CASSSTGTGTGANVLTF. CDR3 nucleotides: TGTGCCAGCAGCTCTACCGGGACAGGGACGGGGGCCAACGTCCTGACTTTC. The full variable domain, completed using reference TRBV11-1 and TRBJ2-6, is EAEVAQSPRYKITEKSQAVAFWCDPISGHATLYWYRQILGQGPELLVQFQDESVVDDSQLPKDRFSAERLKGVDSTLKIQPAELGDSAMYLCASSSTGTGTGANVLTFGAGSRLTVL.

The V and J genes are TRBV10-3 and TRBJ2-3, with 10 bases aligning to TRBD2. The CDR3 length is 18 residues. CDR1 and CDR2 from the germline V gene are ENHRY and SYGVKD. The V gene end was trimmed by 0 bases and the J gene end by 2 bases; junction bases not matched to a gene: 8. This chain's CDR3 is CAISESTRLAGVTDTQYF. CDR3 in DNA: TGTGCCATCAGTGAGTCGACTCGTCTAGCGGGGGTCACAGATACGCAGTATTTT.

The chain employs TRBV7-9 and TRBJ2-3; D is possibly TRBD2 (7 bases). The CDR3 is 15 amino acids. The ends were cut back, 2 bases at V and 6 bases at J, with 15 bases in the middle. Germline V gene data show CDR1 as SEHNR and CDR2 as FQNEAQ (reference sequence). The CDR3 protein is CASSLSAGAGDTQYF. For the CDR3, the DNA is TGTGCCAGCAGCTTAAGTGCGGGGGCTGGGGATACGCAGTATTTT.

This rearrangement joins TRBV12-3 or TRBV12-4 to TRBJ1-3; D unclear. Trimming shortened V by 6 bases and J by 8 bases, and 11 bases separated the two germline ends. This CDR3 has 12 amino acids. As DNA, the CDR3 is TGTGCCAGCAGCCGCTATAGGGACACCATATATTTT. This gives the protein CASSRYRDTIYF.

The V gene is TRBV4-1, the J gene TRBJ1-1; maybe TRBD1 (6 bases). The germline V gene encodes CDR1 MGHRA and CDR2 YSYEKL. The length of the CDR3 is 15 residues. V lost 0 bases and J lost 5, with 13 bases in between. The CDR3 sequence: CASSQDGKGGTEAFF. The CDR3 bases are TGCGCCAGCAGCCAAGATGGGAAAGGGGGTACTGAAGCTTTCTTT.

The V call is TRBV10-3, the J call TRBJ1-2; 7 nucleotides align to TRBD1. The CDR3 is 18 amino acids. The germline V gene has CDR1 ENHRY and CDR2 SYGVKD. The J segment lost 1 base and the V segment lost 2 bases, leaving 13 bases of the junction unmatched. DNA of the CDR3: TGTGCCATCAGTGAGCCCCCACGTCGACAGGGTCTTAACTATGGCTACACCTTC. Translating it yields CAISEPPRRQGLNYGYTF.

The V and J genes are TRBV19 and TRBJ1-1; D perhaps matches TRBD1 (6 bases). Germline V gene lookup returns CDR1 LNHDA and CDR2 SQIVND (reference sequence). This CDR3 contains 16 residues. The V end lost 5 bases, the J end lost 2 bases, and 18 bases lay between the germline ends. For the CDR3, the DNA is TGTGCCAGTAGTGAATCAGGGCGCAGGGGAAACACTGAAGCTTTCTTT. Protein: CASSESGRRGNTEAFF.

This clonotype was found a few times. The V gene is TRBV3-1, the J gene TRBJ1-1; D gene ambiguous. Trimming cost V 1 base and J 4 bases, with 16 bases left between them. The CDR3 covers 16 residues. CDR1 is LGHDT and CDR2 is YNNKEL in the germline V gene (reference sequence). CDR3 bases: TGTGCCAGCAGCCAAGTTGCAGTAGGACGGAGCACTGAAGCTTTCTTT. Protein: CASSQVAVGRSTEAFF.